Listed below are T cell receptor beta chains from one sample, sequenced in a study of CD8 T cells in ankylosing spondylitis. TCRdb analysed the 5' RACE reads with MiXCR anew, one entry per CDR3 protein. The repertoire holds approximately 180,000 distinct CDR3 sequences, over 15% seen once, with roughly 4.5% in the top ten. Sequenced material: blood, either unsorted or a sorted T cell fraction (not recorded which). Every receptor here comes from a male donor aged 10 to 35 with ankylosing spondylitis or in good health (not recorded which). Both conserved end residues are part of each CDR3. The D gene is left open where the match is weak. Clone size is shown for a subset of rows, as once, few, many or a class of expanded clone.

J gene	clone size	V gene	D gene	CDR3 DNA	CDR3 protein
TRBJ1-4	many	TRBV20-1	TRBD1	TGCAGTGCTAGAGATCGGACAGGCATTAATGAAAAACTGTTTTTT	CSARDRTGINEKLFF
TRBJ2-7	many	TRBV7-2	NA	TGTGCCAGCAGCTTCCGACCTGAGGCCCTGGGGGGGCTTTGGTTCGAGCAGTACTTC	CASSFRPEALGGLWFEQYF
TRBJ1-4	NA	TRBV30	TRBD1	TGTGCCTGGAGTGTGGGACAGACCGTGAATGAAAAACTGTTTTTT	CAWSVGQTVNEKLFF
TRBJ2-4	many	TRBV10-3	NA	TGTGCCATCAGCCTGAACAAAGCGGCAGACATTCAGTACTTC	CAISLNKAADIQYF
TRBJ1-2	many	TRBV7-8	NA	TGTGCCAGCAGCTCCCATATCTATGGCTACACCTTC	CASSSHIYGYTF
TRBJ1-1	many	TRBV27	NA	TGTGCCAGCAGAGGGGCAGGGATGAACACTGAAGCTTTCTTT	CASRGAGMNTEAFF
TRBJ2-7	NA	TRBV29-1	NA	TGCAGCGTTGGAGAAACAGGGAACGGGGCCTACGAGCAGTACTTC	CSVGETGNGAYEQYF
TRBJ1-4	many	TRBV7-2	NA	TGTGCCAGCAGCTTAGGGGCCAGCCATAATGAAAAACTGTTTTTT	CASSLGASHNEKLFF
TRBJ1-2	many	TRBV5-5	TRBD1	TGTGCCAGCAACAGGGGGGAGGGACGCAGTGGCTACACCTTC	CASNRGEGRSGYTF
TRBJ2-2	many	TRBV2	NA	TGTGCCAGCAGTGGAATCGGGGAGCTGTTTTTT	CASSGIGELFF
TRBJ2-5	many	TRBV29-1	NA	TGCAGCGTCGAAACGGGGGCCCAGTACTTC	CSVETGAQYF
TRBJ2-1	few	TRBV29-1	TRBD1	TGCAGCGGCCCGGGACAGGGGTTATACAATGAGCAGTTCTTC	CSGPGQGLYNEQFF
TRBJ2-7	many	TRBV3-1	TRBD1	TGTGCCAGCAGCCGGAGACCCGGTGGGACAGGTCCTTACGAGCAGTACTTC	CASSRRPGGTGPYEQYF
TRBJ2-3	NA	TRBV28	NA	TGTGCCAGCAGTACAACAGGTCGCACAGATACGCAGTATTTT	CASSTTGRTDTQYF
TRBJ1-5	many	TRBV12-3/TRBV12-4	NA	TGTGCCAGCAGGACTGGACAAAGCAATCAGCCCCAGCATTTT	CASRTGQSNQPQHF
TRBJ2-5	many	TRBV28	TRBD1	TGTGCCAGCAGTGACAGGGCTAGGGAGACCCAGTACTTC	CASSDRARETQYF
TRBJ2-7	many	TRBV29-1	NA	TGCAGCGTGGGTGCCCTCTACGAGCAGTACTTC	CSVGALYEQYF
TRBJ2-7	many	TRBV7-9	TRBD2	TGTGCCAGCAGCTTTTATGGACTAGCGGGAGGGCCCGCTACCTACGAGCAGTACTTC	CASSFYGLAGGPATYEQYF
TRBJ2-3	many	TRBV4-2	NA	TGTGCCAGCAGCCAAGATGGCTGGCAAGCAACAGATACGCAGTATTTT	CASSQDGWQATDTQYF
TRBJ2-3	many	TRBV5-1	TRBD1	TGCGCCAGCAGGACAGGGGACACAGATACGCAGTATTTT	CASRTGDTDTQYF
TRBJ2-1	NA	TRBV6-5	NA	TGTGCCAGCAGTTACTGGTCAGGCGGGGCCTCCTACAATGAGCAGTTCTTC	CASSYWSGGASYNEQFF
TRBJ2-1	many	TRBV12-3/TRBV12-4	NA	TGTGCCAGCAGTAAAAAAGATGAGCAGTTCTTC	CASSKKDEQFF
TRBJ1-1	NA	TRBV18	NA	TGTGCCAGCTCACCGATGACTAAGGCGAACACTGAAGCTTTCTTT	CASSPMTKANTEAFF
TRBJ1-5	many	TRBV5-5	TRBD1	TGTGCCAGCAGCTTGGAGGCAGGGGGACAGCCCCAGCATTTT	CASSLEAGGQPQHF
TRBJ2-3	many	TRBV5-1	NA	TGCGCCAGCAGCTCCACAGGGATTCGGGCACAAGATACGCAGTATTTT	CASSSTGIRAQDTQYF
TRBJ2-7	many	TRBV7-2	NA	TGTGCCAGCAGCTTGGGCGGGTTGGGTTACGAGCAGTACTTC	CASSLGGLGYEQYF
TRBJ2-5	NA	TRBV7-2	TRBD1	TGTGCCAGCAGCTTACAGGGGGCCCTCCAAGAGACCCAGTACTTC	CASSLQGALQETQYF
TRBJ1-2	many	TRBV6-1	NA	TGTGCCAGCACGTGGGGCTTTAACTATGGCTACACCTTC	CASTWGFNYGYTF
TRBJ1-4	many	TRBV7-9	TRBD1	TGTGCCAGCAGCCAGGACAGGGTCGGGGAAAAACTGTTTTTT	CASSQDRVGEKLFF
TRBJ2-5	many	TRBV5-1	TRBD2	TGCGCCAGCAGCTTGGAATCGACTAGCGGGAGTGAGACCCAGTACTTC	CASSLESTSGSETQYF
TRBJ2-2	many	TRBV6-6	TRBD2	TGTGCCAGCTACGGCGGGGGTTACACCGGGGAGCTGTTTTTT	CASYGGGYTGELFF
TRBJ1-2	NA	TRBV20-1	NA	TGCAGTGCTAGTTGGCTCGGTCATGGCTACACCTTC	CSASWLGHGYTF
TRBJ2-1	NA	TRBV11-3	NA	TGTGCCAGCATCAAGGGCCAGGGCGACAATGAGCAGTTCTTC	CASIKGQGDNEQFF
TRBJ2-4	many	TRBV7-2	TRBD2	TGTGCCAGCAGCTCCGGGGGGGGGGCCAAAAACATTCAGTACTTC	CASSSGGGAKNIQYF
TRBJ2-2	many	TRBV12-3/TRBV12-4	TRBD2	TGTGCCAGCAGTTTCGAACTAGCGATTGAAACCGGGGAGCTGTTTTTT	CASSFELAIETGELFF
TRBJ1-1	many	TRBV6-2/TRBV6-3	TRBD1	TGTGCCAGCAGTTCAGGGGGTACAGCTTTCTTT	CASSSGGTAFF
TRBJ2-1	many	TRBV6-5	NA	TGTGCCAGCAGTTACTCCGGACAGACCTCCTACAATGAGCAGTTCTTC	CASSYSGQTSYNEQFF
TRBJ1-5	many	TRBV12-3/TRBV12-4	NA	TGTGCCAGCAGTTCCCAGGGTTCTAGTAGCAATCAGCCCCAGCATTTT	CASSSQGSSSNQPQHF
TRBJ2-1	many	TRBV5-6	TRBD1	TGTGCCACATTCTATGACAGGGTGAAAAATGAGCAGTTCTTC	CATFYDRVKNEQFF
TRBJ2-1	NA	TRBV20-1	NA	TGCAGTGCTAGACAGGGGGGAAGACAATACAATGAGCAGTTCTTC	CSARQGGRQYNEQFF
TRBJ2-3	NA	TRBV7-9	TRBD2	TGTGCCAGCAGCTTCCTAGCGGGAGGGAGGTCCACGCAGTATTTT	CASSFLAGGRSTQYF
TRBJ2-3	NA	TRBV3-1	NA	TGTGCCAGCAGCCATTTGCGGCAGGGTGCAGATACGCAGTATTTT	CASSHLRQGADTQYF
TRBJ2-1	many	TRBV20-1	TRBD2	TGCAGTGCTAGGTCTAGCGGGAGCCCCCTCTACAATGAGCAGTTCTTC	CSARSSGSPLYNEQFF
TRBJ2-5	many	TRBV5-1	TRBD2	TGCGCCAGCAGCTTTTCTAGCGGGAGTGAGGAAGAGACCCAGTACTTC	CASSFSSGSEEETQYF
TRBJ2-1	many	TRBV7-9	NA	TGTGCCAGCAGCTTAGTAGGTCGGGGGCGGGAACAGTTCTTC	CASSLVGRGREQFF
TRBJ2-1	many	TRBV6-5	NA	TGTGCCAGCAGTTACCAAATCCTGGCGTCCGAGCAGTTCTTC	CASSYQILASEQFF
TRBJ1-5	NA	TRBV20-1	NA	TGCAGTGCTACTTCGGACAATAGCAATCAGCCCCAGCATTTT	CSATSDNSNQPQHF
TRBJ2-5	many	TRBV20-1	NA	TGCAGTGCTAGTGCCGGGAGTCGGGAGACCCAGTACTTC	CSASAGSRETQYF
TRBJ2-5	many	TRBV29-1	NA	TGCAGCGTTGATTTCAGGATCAGACAAGAGACCCAGTACTTC	CSVDFRIRQETQYF
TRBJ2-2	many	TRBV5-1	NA	TGCGCCAGCAGCTTGAGTCACACCGGGGAGCTGTTTTTT	CASSLSHTGELFF